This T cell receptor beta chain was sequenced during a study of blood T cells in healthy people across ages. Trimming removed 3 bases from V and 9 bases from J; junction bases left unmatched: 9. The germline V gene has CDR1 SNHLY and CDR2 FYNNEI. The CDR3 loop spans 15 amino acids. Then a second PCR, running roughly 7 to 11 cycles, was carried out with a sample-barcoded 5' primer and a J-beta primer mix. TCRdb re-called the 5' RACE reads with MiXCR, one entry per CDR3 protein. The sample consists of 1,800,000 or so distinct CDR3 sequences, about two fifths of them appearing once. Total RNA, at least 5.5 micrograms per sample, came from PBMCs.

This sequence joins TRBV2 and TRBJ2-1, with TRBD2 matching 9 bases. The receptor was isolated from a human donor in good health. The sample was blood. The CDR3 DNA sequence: TGTGCCAGCAGTGAGGTGGCGGGGGGGCCTAGTGAGCAGTTCTTC. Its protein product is CASSEVAGGPSEQFF.